These 25 T cell receptor beta chains share one sample of origin, sequenced in a study of T-cell reconstitution after alpha-beta-depleted transplantation in children. TCRbeta library construction was performed incorporating unique molecular identifiers. TCRdb redid the calling of the PCR reads with MiXCR, one entry per CDR3 protein. The data contain about 610,000 distinct CDR3 sequences, about 11% of them singletons. Sequenced material: PBMCs from the stem cell graft donor, taken from the stem cell graft. The source of these receptors is a human donor who donated a stem cell graft to a child with acute myeloid leukemia.

This clonotype has at least ten counts. The chain combines TRBV20-1 with TRBJ2-7; 7 bases match TRBD2. Per germline, CDR1 DFQATT and CDR2 SNEGSKA (reference sequence). The trim removed 1 base at V and 0 bases at J, leaving 12 bases unmatched. The CDR3 is 17 residues long. The chain's CDR3 is CSARGVGSGTLSYEQYF. CDR3 in DNA: TGCAGTGCTAGAGGCGTAGGGAGCGGGACCCTCTCCTACGAGCAGTACTTC.

This clonotype was counted only a few times. The chain couples TRBV12-3 or TRBV12-4 to TRBJ2-5, with TRBD2 matching 12 bases. J was trimmed by 4 bases and V by 7 bases; bases with no gene match: 13. This CDR3 is built from 17 residues. The CDR3 DNA follows: TGTGCCAGCACCTTATCCACGACGGGACTAGCGGGAGAGACCCAGTACTTC. Residues: CASTLSTTGLAGETQYF.

In nucleotides, the CDR3 is TGTGCCAGCAGCATCCGTGGACAGAGCTACGAGCAGTACTTC. It codes for CASSIRGQSYEQYF. The chain carries TRBV7-9 and TRBJ2-7; possibly TRBD1 for D (6 bases). V was trimmed by 5 bases and J by 3 bases, leaving 14 bases between them. Germline loops: CDR1 SEHNR, CDR2 FQNEAQ (reference sequence). The CDR3 length is 14 residues.

The gene calls are TRBV15 and TRBJ2-3; D remains ambiguous. This CDR3 spans 16 amino acids. From germline, CDR1 is LNHNV and CDR2 YYDKDF (reference sequence). Trimming stripped 0 bases from V and 0 bases from J, with 10 bases between. CDR3 in amino acids: CATSRDMGASTDTQYF. The CDR3, as DNA: TGTGCCACCAGCAGAGATATGGGTGCTAGCACAGATACGCAGTATTTT.

This clonotype was counted only a few times. The V and J genes are TRBV9 and TRBJ2-7, with D tentatively TRBD2 (6 bases). V lost 4 bases and J lost 0, with 14 bases in between. CDR1 is SGDLS and CDR2 is YYNGEE in the germline V gene. The CDR3 contains 15 residues. This chain's CDR3 is CASSSRAGSSYEQYF. CDR3 sequence (DNA): TGTGCCAGCAGCTCCCGGGCGGGGAGCTCCTACGAGCAGTACTTC.

This chain links TRBV2 with TRBJ1-5, with D possibly matching TRBD1 (6 bases). Germline V gene lookup returns CDR1 SNHLY and CDR2 FYNNEI. V shed 2 bases and J shed 7 bases, with 12 bases lying between them. This CDR3 is 14 amino acids long. The CDR3, as DNA: TGTGCCAGCAGTGAATCCAGGGGTGGCCAGCCCCAGCATTTT. This gives the protein CASSESRGGQPQHF. The variable domain in full, with the rest retrieved from reference TRBV2 and TRBJ1-5, is EPEVTQTPSHQVTQMGQEVILRCVPISNHLYFYWYRQILGQKVEFLVSFYNNEISEKSEIFDDQFSVERPDGSNFTLKIRSTKLEDSAMYFCASSESRGGQPQHFGDGTRLSIL.

The V gene is TRBV6-1, the J gene TRBJ2-1; TRBD2 aligns across 8 bases. Per germline, CDR1 MNHNS and CDR2 SASEGT. CDR3 length: 13 amino acids. Losses at the gene ends were 8 bases for V and 8 bases for J; bases not matched to a gene: 8. CDR3 DNA sequence: TGTGCCAGCTCGGGGGGGCTGAGAGATGAGCAGTTCTTC. Translated: CASSGGLRDEQFF.

This clonotype has only a few counts. The chain is built from TRBV29-1 and TRBJ1-1, with a possible D match to TRBD1 (5 bases). Germline assignment: CDR1 SQVTM and CDR2 ANQGSEA. The CDR3 contains 14 residues. Trimming shortened V by 7 bases and J by 0 bases, and 15 bases separated the two germline ends. The CDR3 DNA is TGCAGCGCCCGCGGGGGGGGGATGAACACTGAAGCTTTCTTT. Translating gives CSARGGGMNTEAFF.

This clonotype was observed many times. This chain uses TRBV20-1 with TRBJ2-1; D possibly matches TRBD1 or TRBD2 (6 bases each). The germline gives CDR1 DFQATT, CDR2 SNEGSKA (reference sequence). CDR3 length: 20 residues. Trimming removed 6 bases from V and 6 bases from J, with 36 bases in between. The CDR3 region is CSAPIFSAREGGLAPNEQFF. CDR3 coding DNA: TGCAGTGCCCCTATTTTCAGTGCCAGAGAAGGGGGACTCGCCCCCAATGAGCAGTTCTTC.

This clonotype was observed at least ten times. The V call is TRBV12-3 or TRBV12-4, the J call TRBJ2-1; 12 bases fit TRBD2. There are 15 residues in the CDR3. With V trimmed by 5 bases and J by 6 bases, 5 bases remained unmatched. For the CDR3, the DNA is TGTGCCAGCAGTGCTAGCGGGAGGGCCACCAATGAGCAGTTCTTC. The encoded protein is CASSASGRATNEQFF.

The genes are TRBV20-1 and TRBJ2-1, with 13 bases lining up with TRBD2. Trimming took 5 bases from V and 1 from J; bases not matched to a gene: 11. Per germline, CDR1 DFQATT and CDR2 SNEGSKA (reference sequence). This CDR3 has 18 amino acids. The chain's CDR3 is CSASMGLAGRGSYNEQFF. As DNA, the CDR3 is TGCAGTGCTTCTATGGGACTAGCGGGACGTGGATCCTACAATGAGCAGTTCTTC.

This clonotype came up many times. V usage is TRBV24-1 and J usage is TRBJ2-1, with D possibly being TRBD2 (5 bases). Trimming shortened V by 10 bases and J by 9 bases, and 21 bases separated the two germline ends. CDR3 length equals 14 residues. CDR1 is KGHDR, CDR2 SFDVKD, per germline. CDR3 residues: CATKGSRELGEQFF. CDR3 in DNA: TGTGCCACTAAAGGGAGTCGGGAACTTGGTGAGCAGTTCTTC.

J is TRBJ2-1 and V is TRBV5-1; TRBD2 agrees at 7 bases. Trimming at V came to 3 bases and at J to 0 bases, leaving 6 bases not matched to a gene. Germline assignment: CDR1 SGHRS and CDR2 YFSETQ. The CDR3 contains 16 residues. CDR3 coding DNA: TGCGCCAGCAGCTCGGGGGGAGGGTTCTCCTACAATGAGCAGTTCTTC. Its protein is CASSSGGGFSYNEQFF.

This clonotype was counted only a few times. V is TRBV29-1 and J is TRBJ1-4; a weak D match, TRBD1 (5 bases). Deletions cut 4 bases from V and 4 bases from J, with 13 bases between. Germline CDR1 SQVTM, CDR2 ANQGSEA. The CDR3 totals 14 residues. The chain's CDR3 is CSVGVGPYNEKLFF. In nucleotides, the CDR3 is TGCAGCGTTGGAGTGGGGCCTTATAATGAAAAACTGTTTTTT.

This clonotype has a handful of counts. The chain combines TRBV12-3 or TRBV12-4 with TRBJ2-1, with 14 positions matching TRBD2. V was pared by 1 base and J by 10 bases, with 3 bases of the junction left unmatched. The CDR3 is made up of 15 amino acids. As DNA, the CDR3 is TGTGCCAGCAGTTTAGGACTAGCGGGAGGGCGGGAGCAGTTCTTC. Translated, it gives CASSLGLAGGREQFF.

This clonotype has at least ten counts. V gene TRBV12-3 or TRBV12-4 combines with J gene TRBJ2-3; D is undetermined. The CDR3 spans 12 residues. Deletions cut 3 bases from V and 7 bases from J, with 8 bases between. The CDR3 loop is CASSFRAHTQYF. CDR3 in DNA: TGTGCCAGCAGTTTCCGTGCCCATACGCAGTATTTT.

Many counts were recorded for this clonotype. The rearrangement uses TRBV7-2 and TRBJ2-3, with 7 bases fitting TRBD2. The CDR3 extends over 14 amino acids. V lost 7 bases and J lost 2; bases outside the gene matches: 6. Germline V gene sequence: CDR1 SGHTA, CDR2 FQGNSA. CDR3 coding DNA: TGTGCCAGCACCGAACTAGCGCACACAGATACGCAGTATTTT. This sequence encodes CASTELAHTDTQYF. Variable domain in full (rest from reference TRBV7-2 and TRBJ2-3): GAGVSQSPSNKVTEKGKDVELRCDPISGHTALYWYRQSLGQGLEFLIYFQGNSAPDKSGLPSDRFSAERTGGSVSTLTIQRTQQEDSAVYLCASTELAHTDTQYFGPGTRLTVL.

This clonotype was recorded a few times. The rearrangement uses TRBV20-1 and TRBJ1-5; D is unclear. Germline CDR1 and CDR2: DFQATT and SNEGSKA (reference sequence). V dropped 7 bases and J dropped 6 bases, with 13 bases sitting between them. This CDR3 spans 12 amino acids. The CDR3 DNA sequence: TGCAGTGTATCTGTTGTGGGTCAGCCCCAGCATTTT. This translates into CSVSVVGQPQHF.

This clonotype was picked up many times. The rearrangement links TRBV14 to TRBJ2-4; no clear D. Germline values: CDR1 SGHDN, CDR2 FVKESK. The V gene lost 2 bases and the J gene lost 7 bases, with 3 bases spanning the gap. The CDR3 is made up of 11 amino acids. CDR3 sequence (DNA): TGTGCCAGCAGCCAACAGAACATTCAGTACTTC. Its protein product is CASSQQNIQYF.

This chain links TRBV6-1 with TRBJ2-1; 8 bases are shared with TRBD2. The germline V gene has CDR1 MNHNS and CDR2 SASEGT. V trimming: 4 bases; J trimming: 3 bases; junction bases outside the gene matches: 5. The CDR3 spans 15 residues. The CDR3 region is CASSVRTSSYNEQFF. The CDR3 DNA sequence: TGTGCCAGCAGTGTAAGGACTAGCAGCTACAATGAGCAGTTCTTC.

V is TRBV20-1 and J is TRBJ2-5; TRBD1 agrees at 11 bases. V was clipped by 6 bases and J by 4 bases; unmatched bases: 7. Germline assignment: CDR1 DFQATT and CDR2 SNEGSKA (reference sequence). CDR3 length: 14 residues. The CDR3: CSATDRGLRETQYF. CDR3 DNA: TGCAGTGCAACGGACAGGGGGCTAAGAGAGACCCAGTACTTC.

This clonotype was detected only a few times. This chain joins TRBV29-1 and TRBJ2-1; 10 nucleotides agree with TRBD2. Looked up from germline, CDR1 is SQVTM and CDR2 is ANQGSEA. Losses at the gene ends were 3 bases for V and 4 bases for J; bases not matched to a gene: 6. The CDR3 loop spans 15 amino acids. CDR3 amino acids: CSVDPGLATYNEQFF. In DNA, the CDR3 is TGCAGCGTTGACCCGGGACTAGCGACATACAATGAGCAGTTCTTC.

This clonotype appeared many times. This rearrangement joins TRBV12-3 or TRBV12-4 to TRBJ1-1, with unresolved D. This CDR3 is built from 13 residues. V was cut by 7 bases and J by 1 base, with 10 bases left in between. CDR3 DNA: TGTGCCAGCACCGCCCGGAGGAACACTGAAGCTTTCTTT. Its protein product is CASTARRNTEAFF.

Concerning this clonotype itself: This sequence may be a read error, since a much larger clone differs from it by one base. This chain uses TRBV28 with TRBJ2-7; D call uncertain. The germline V gene encodes CDR1 MDHEN and CDR2 SYDVKM. Trimming stripped 2 bases from V and 3 bases from J, with 14 bases between. This CDR3 spans 15 amino acids. CDR3 bases: TGTGCCAGCAGTTTAGGGATAGGGATGGTCTACGAGCAGTACTTC. Its protein product is CASSLGIGMVYEQYF.

This clonotype came up many times. The chain is built from TRBV5-1 and TRBJ2-1; maybe TRBD1 (5 bases). Germline loops: CDR1 SGHRS, CDR2 YFSETQ. The V end was cut by 1 base, the J end by 5 bases, with 13 bases between. The CDR3 loop spans 15 amino acids. The CDR3 here is CASSLLAGAHNEQFF. The CDR3 DNA sequence: TGCGCCAGCAGCTTGCTGGCTGGGGCGCACAATGAGCAGTTCTTC.